This TCR beta chain was identified in a study of shared clonotypes between healthy human individuals (dated by TCRdb to the early 2020s). In the study overall: A few men and a couple of women, aged 18 to 49 years, made up the cohort. Libraries were prepared and TCR repertoires were sequenced by different laboratories using diverse techniques, in order to increase sequencing depth and limit assay-specific biases. Per donor, leukapheresis produced somewhere between about 0.85 and 9.5 billion PBMCs. To estimate repertoire size and how much clonotype sharing occurs between individuals, the study deeply sequenced the blood TCR repertoires of five healthy adults. Per donor, three plates each were used for CD4 naive and CD4 memory, two for CD8 naive, and one for CD8 memory. Broad study findings and their caveats: Across four donors, roughly 5.1% of naive CD4, over 3% of naive CD8, about 2% of memory CD4, and 0.4% to 0.45% of memory CD8 clonotypes were shared. Even with the large sequencing depth, rarefaction of the sorted-subset datasets indicated that sequencing was incomplete. Only blood was sampled, and tissue TCR repertoires likely differ from those in blood. Because the study included a small number of donors, the genetic and exposure-history diversity represented was limited. Naive subsets generally had larger estimated clonotype richness than memory subsets did. Pairwise subsampling indicated that sequencing depth was expected to affect the degree of clonotype sharing among donors. Compared with non-shared clonotypes, clonotypes shared by all four sorted-subset donors had higher generation probabilities.

Using the deep immunoSEQ assay, multiplex PCR amplified TCR CDR3 regions from genomic DNA. Genomic DNA extracted from each cell subset was distributed evenly over all wells of several immunoSEQ 96-well plates, and each plate served as one replicate. Each replicate PCR for sorted subsets received roughly 0.2 ug genomic DNA, equal to roughly 30,000 T cell genomes. Purified libraries were quantified with a Qubit 3.0 fluorometer, sized on a Bioanalyzer 2100, and re-quantified with the KAPA Library Quantification kit. A separate single-read 150-cycle Illumina NextSeq 550 flow cell was used to sequence each immunoSEQ 96-well plate. The study's processing was this. Because only junctional sequences without quality scores were contained in the immunoSEQ output, filtering matching that applied to full-length reads could not be performed. Sequences were annotated with PyIR, a Python wrapper for IgBLAST v1.9, and V/J genes and CDR3 were assigned using IMGT germline references. Reads with weak V/J assignments (E-value above 1e-6), missing CDR3, stop codons, out-of-frame junctions, or ambiguous translated residues were removed. V3J clonotypes were defined as sequences sharing an identical inferred V gene, J gene, and CDR3 amino acid sequence. The percentage overlap between two repertoires was calculated by dividing the number of shared unique clonotypes by the size of the smaller repertoire. RTK rarefaction, the Chao1 estimator, and Recon v2.1 estimates of unobserved clonotypes were used to assess repertoire richness. For all TCRbeta clonotypes obtained by the gDNA method from several donors, generation probabilities were computed with OLGA. TCRdb mirrors the immuneACCESS table, restricted to in-frame sequences. Some clones are absent from its copies; in checked studies, under half trace to an unresolved V gene, and the reason for the others is unknown. V, J and clone size reflect that table, while D and trimming were determined from the DNA. This sample comprises around 340,000 clones, more than 60% of them detected only once. Of the sample, about 10% falls within the top ten clones.

Worth noting for this clone: There is no known antigen for this receptor. Base qualities are not provided; no much larger clone lies one nucleotide away.

The CDR3, from cysteine to phenylalanine, totals 12 residues. Only the CDR3 region is kept as DNA, spanning 36 bases read in frame from base 1. The V end loses 4 bases and the J end loses 2 bases, and a stretch of 8 bases separates them. Sequences SQVTM (CDR1) and ANQGSEA (CDR2) are obtained from the germline V gene. The donors were healthy, HIV-negative adults with no recently reported acute infections or vaccinations. Every donor was a Caucasian adult living in Nashville, Tennessee, USA. CD4+ T cells were enriched by magnetic negative selection, after which naive cells were positively selected on CD45RA and the negative fraction was taken as the memory subset. After blood collection by leukapheresis, PBMCs were isolated using Ficoll-Histopaque density gradient centrifugation and then cryopreserved in the vapor phase of liquid nitrogen. Analytical flow cytometry was used to check the purity and quantity of each magnetically sorted T cell population. From each sorted fraction, genomic DNA was isolated and quantified by UV absorbance on a Nanodrop 2000c.

This sequence uses TRBV29-1 and TRBJ2-5, with the D gene not confidently named. The sample was memory CD4+ T cells sorted from blood. This specimen's cell subset or site label, interpreted: CD45RA-negative fraction. This clonotype originated in a man aged 25 to 40 in good health. In nucleotide form, the sequence is TGCAGCGTTGTGGCCGGGCAAGAGACCCAGTACTTC. The translation is CSVVAGQETQYF.